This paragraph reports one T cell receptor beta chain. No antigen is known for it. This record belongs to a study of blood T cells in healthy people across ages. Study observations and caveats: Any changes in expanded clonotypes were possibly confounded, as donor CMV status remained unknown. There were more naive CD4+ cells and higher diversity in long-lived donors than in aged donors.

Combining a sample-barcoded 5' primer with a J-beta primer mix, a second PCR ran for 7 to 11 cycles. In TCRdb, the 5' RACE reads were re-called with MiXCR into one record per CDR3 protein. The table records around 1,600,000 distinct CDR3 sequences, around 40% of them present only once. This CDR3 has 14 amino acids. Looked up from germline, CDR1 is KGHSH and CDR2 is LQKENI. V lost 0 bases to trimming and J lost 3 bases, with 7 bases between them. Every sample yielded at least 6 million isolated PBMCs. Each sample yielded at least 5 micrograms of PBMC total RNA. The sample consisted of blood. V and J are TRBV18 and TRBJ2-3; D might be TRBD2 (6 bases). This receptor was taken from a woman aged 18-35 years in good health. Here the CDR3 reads CASSPPTRTDTQYF. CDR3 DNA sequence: TGTGCCAGCTCACCACCGACTAGAACAGATACGCAGTATTTT.